This T cell receptor beta chain was sequenced during a study of T cell changes during pregnancy in multiple sclerosis. V was clipped by 7 bases and J by 1 base, with 13 bases between them. The CDR3 is made up of 15 amino acids. The germline CDR1 and CDR2 sequences are SNHLY and FYNNEI. Only in-frame clones appear in the TCRdb table, and some are missing; sequencing was by immunoSEQ multiplex PCR. The repertoire holds roughly 80,000 clones, with 93% as singletons. The chain couples TRBV2 to TRBJ2-2; D is possibly TRBD2 (5 bases). The sequences come from peripheral blood, collected in the second trimester of pregnancy. This receptor was taken from a female donor with multiple sclerosis, enrolled in a pregnancy study. CDR3 loop: CASKRGQVNTGELFF. In nucleotides, the CDR3 is TGTGCCAGCAAGCGAGGGCAGGTGAACACCGGGGAGCTGTTTTTT.